Below, 28 T cell receptor beta chains from the same sample are listed, as sequenced in a study of T cells in Graves' hyperthyroidism and ophthalmopathy. From RNA transcripts, TCR beta CDR3 regions were amplified. Primed by the HTBI set, a first-round RT-PCR was run on the TCR CDR3. One entry per CDR3 protein results from TCRdb running MiXCR on the multiplex PCR reads. The table includes roughly 100,000 distinct CDR3 sequences, 40% detected once. Specimen: peripheral blood or thyroid tissue (not recorded which). These TCRs come from a woman aged 25 to 45 with Graves' hyperthyroidism.

Many counts were recorded for this clonotype. This chain uses TRBV6-6 with TRBJ1-6; D not certain. This CDR3 is built from 15 residues. Germline-derived CDR1 and CDR2 are MNHNY and SVGAGI (reference sequence). Between the trimmed V and J ends, which lost 6 bases and 7 bases, there was a span of 16 bases. CDR3 region: CASSPQAVRNSPLHF. The CDR3 DNA reads as TGTGCCAGCAGCCCCCAGGCAGTGAGGAATTCACCCCTCCACTTT.

The chain links TRBV20-1 to TRBJ2-2, with D perhaps matching TRBD1 (6 bases). Between the trimmed V and J ends, which lost 3 bases and 3 bases, there was a span of 11 bases. CDR1 and CDR2 from the germline V gene are DFQATT and SNEGSKA (reference sequence). The CDR3 is 14 amino acids. The DNA for the CDR3 is TGCAGTGCTAGTCGACAGGCCGACACCGGGGAGCTGTTTTTT. This codes for CSASRQADTGELFF.

The chain employs TRBV24-1 and TRBJ1-1; 10 bases fit TRBD1. With 11 bases clipped from V and 1 base from J, the junction kept 12 bases outside the gene matches. This CDR3 region has 16 residues. CDR1 and CDR2 from the germline V gene are KGHDR and SFDVKD. CDR3 residues: CASSLFGTGANTEAFF. The CDR3 coding sequence is TGTGCCAGCTCACTATTCGGGACAGGGGCGAACACTGAAGCTTTCTTT.

In its sample, this clonotype was seen a few times. The chain recombines TRBV4-1 with TRBJ1-2; 11 nucleotides line up with TRBD1. CDR1 is MGHRA and CDR2 is YSYEKL in the germline V gene. CDR3 size: 12 residues. With V trimmed by 5 bases and J by 13 bases, 6 bases remained unmatched. CDR3 bases: TGCGCCAGCAGCAACGGACAGGGGGCGTTCACCTTC. Translation: CASSNGQGAFTF.

At least ten counts were recorded for this clonotype. The chain recombines TRBV5-1 with TRBJ2-5, with unresolved D. The CDR3 sequence is 14 residues long. Trimming stripped 0 bases from V and 5 bases from J, with 11 bases between. Germline values: CDR1 SGHRS, CDR2 YFSETQ. CDR3 bases: TGCGCCAGCAGCTTGGTGGCAGGACGGGAGACCCAGTACTTC. Protein sequence: CASSLVAGRETQYF.

This clonotype was observed at least ten times. This sequence joins TRBV6-6 and TRBJ2-2; D is uncertain. V lost 2 bases and J lost 5, with 9 bases in between. The V gene's germline CDR1 is MNHNY and CDR2 SVGAGI (reference sequence). The CDR3 spans 14 residues. CDR3 nucleotide sequence: TGTGCCAGCAGTTACAGGGTAGATACCGGGGAGCTGTTTTTT. Translation gives CASSYRVDTGELFF.

The CDR3 region has the DNA TGTGCCAGCAGGAGCGGGAGGGCCCGGTACGAGCAGTACTTC. Translated, it gives CASRSGRARYEQYF. J is TRBJ2-7 and V is TRBV2; 10 positions match TRBD2. Germline-derived CDR1 and CDR2 are SNHLY and FYNNEI. V gave up 6 bases and J gave up 4 bases; unmatched junction bases: 6. The CDR3 is 14 amino acids.

This clonotype was detected ten times or more. V and J are TRBV6-5 and TRBJ1-1; D is unresolved. The CDR3 contains 13 residues. The V end lost 6 bases, the J end lost 5 bases, and 13 bases lay between the germline ends. Germline-derived CDR1 and CDR2 are MNHEY and SVGAGI. The CDR3 reads CASRVYTGTEAFF. CDR3 in DNA: TGTGCCAGCAGAGTTTACACGGGGACTGAAGCTTTCTTT.

V is TRBV5-1 and J is TRBJ2-7, with 11 bases fitting TRBD1. From germline, CDR1 is SGHRS and CDR2 YFSETQ. V lost 4 bases and J lost 2; bases outside the gene matches: 2. This CDR3 comprises 14 residues. The CDR3 sequence: CASSGQGAAYEQYF. CDR3 coding DNA: TGCGCCAGCAGCGGACAGGGGGCGGCCTACGAGCAGTACTTC.

This clonotype came up once. The rearrangement uses TRBV5-1 and TRBJ1-6, with D tentatively TRBD1 (5 bases). This CDR3 comprises 15 residues. Trimming removed 5 bases from V and 8 bases from J, with 17 bases in between. Per the germline V gene, CDR1 is SGHRS and CDR2 is YFSETQ. Written as DNA, the CDR3 is TGCGCCAGCAGGCGTACGACCCAGGGTGATTCACCCCTCCACTTT. Its translation: CASRRTTQGDSPLHF.

There are many counts of this clonotype. The chain joins TRBV20-1 to TRBJ2-7; 15 nucleotides agree with TRBD2. Germline values: CDR1 DFQATT, CDR2 SNEGSKA (reference sequence). The CDR3 has 16 residues. Trimming took 6 bases from V and 0 from J; bases not matched to a gene: 6. The CDR3 protein is CSAIRTSGRVSYEQYF. Written as DNA, the CDR3 is TGCAGTGCGATAAGGACTAGCGGGAGGGTCTCCTACGAGCAGTACTTC.

This clonotype came up many times. This rearrangement joins TRBV15 to TRBJ2-3, with D unresolved. Germline V gene data show CDR1 as LNHNV and CDR2 as YYDKDF (reference sequence). Trimming pared 0 bases from V and 5 bases from J, leaving 3 bases between. The CDR3 is 12 residues long. The CDR3 loop is CATSRDVDTQYF. CDR3 coding DNA: TGTGCCACCAGCAGAGATGTAGATACGCAGTATTTT.

The CDR3 loop is CASGEEWDTEAFF. Written as DNA, the CDR3 is TGTGCCAGCGGTGAAGAGTGGGACACTGAAGCTTTCTTT. The rearrangement links TRBV6-5 to TRBJ1-1; D is unclear. The ends were cut back, 8 bases at V and 3 bases at J, with 13 bases in the middle. Germline assignment: CDR1 MNHEY and CDR2 SVGAGI. This CDR3 spans 13 amino acids.

The chain couples TRBV7-8 to TRBJ2-5; possibly TRBD1 for D (6 bases). CDR1 and CDR2 from the germline V gene are SGHVS and FQNEAQ. The V gene lost 5 bases and the J gene lost 2 bases, with 9 bases spanning the gap. The CDR3 is 13 residues long. As DNA, the CDR3 is TGTGCCAGCAGCGGACAGACTCAAGAGACCCAGTACTTC. It encodes CASSGQTQETQYF.

The rearrangement joins TRBV15 to TRBJ2-2; D remains ambiguous. Trimming took off 2 bases at V and 2 bases at J, with 15 bases between the two ends. The CDR3 has 17 residues. Germline CDR1 and CDR2: LNHNV and YYDKDF (reference sequence). For the CDR3, the DNA is TGTGCCACCAGCAGAAGATCGAGCAGAAGTAACACCGGGGAGCTGTTTTTT. Residues: CATSRRSSRSNTGELFF.

Comment on this clonotype: One end of the junction does not line up with germline, which may come from a read error. The rearrangement links TRBV20-1 to TRBJ2-2, with 9 bases matching TRBD1. The germline gives CDR1 DFQATT, CDR2 SNEGSKA (reference sequence). This CDR3 has 16 amino acids. The DNA for the CDR3 is TGCGGTGCTAGGCCCGACAGGGGGTGGAACACCGGGGAGCTGTTTTTT. This encodes CGARPDRGWNTGELFF.

In this sample, this clonotype turned up once. The rearrangement joins TRBV25-1 to TRBJ1-3; D is ambiguous. The CDR3 has 14 amino acids. V dropped 5 bases and J dropped 2 bases, with 10 bases sitting between them. Germline V gene lookup returns CDR1 MGHDK and CDR2 SYGVNS. This CDR3 is CASSLQFTGNTIYF. CDR3 nucleotides: TGTGCCAGCAGTTTGCAGTTTACTGGAAACACCATATATTTT.

On this clonotype: This may be a read error: a much more frequent sequence differs by one nucleotide. This chain joins TRBV10-3 and TRBJ1-1; 12 positions match TRBD1. The CDR3 has 14 amino acids. The germline V gene encodes CDR1 ENHRY and CDR2 SYGVKD. In nucleotides, the CDR3 is TGTGCCAGCAGGACAGGGACAGGGGGCACTGAAGCTCTCTTT. This sequence encodes CASRTGTGGTEALF.

DNA of the CDR3: TGCGCCAGCAGCACGGGGGGGTACCAAGAGACCCAGTACTTC. Translating gives CASSTGGYQETQYF. The rearrangement joins TRBV5-1 to TRBJ2-5; 8 bases agree with TRBD2. CDR3 size: 14 residues. Germline CDR1 and CDR2: SGHRS and YFSETQ. With 4 bases clipped from V and 0 bases from J, the junction kept 2 bases outside the gene matches.

At least ten counts were recorded for this clonotype. The V call is TRBV7-9, the J call TRBJ1-1; no clear D. V lost 5 bases and J 1 base, leaving 8 bases between the germline ends. The CDR3 sequence is 13 residues long. Germline values: CDR1 SEHNR, CDR2 FQNEAQ (reference sequence). CDR3 sequence: CASSTHPNTEAFF. CDR3 nucleotide sequence: TGTGCCAGCAGCACACACCCGAACACTGAAGCTTTCTTT.

This clonotype was seen many times. Here the CDR3 reads CASSPRSEGTYEQYF. DNA of the CDR3: TGTGCCAGCAGTCCCAGGTCAGAGGGGACCTACGAGCAGTACTTC. The chain employs TRBV28 and TRBJ2-7, with D perhaps TRBD1 or TRBD2 (5 bases each). V lost 5 bases to trimming and J lost 2 bases, with 16 bases between them. The length of the CDR3 is 15 residues. From germline, CDR1 is MDHEN and CDR2 SYDVKM.

This clonotype was picked up many times. Here the CDR3 reads CASSGQLRGQETQYF. The DNA of the CDR3 is TGTGCCAGCAGCGGACAGCTAAGAGGCCAAGAGACCCAGTACTTC. The V call is TRBV7-6, the J call TRBJ2-5; tentatively, D is TRBD1 (6 bases). V lost 5 bases and J lost 1, with 14 bases in between. The CDR3 contains 15 residues. Per germline, CDR1 SGHVS and CDR2 FNYEAQ.

This clonotype has at least ten counts. This chain links TRBV12-3 or TRBV12-4 with TRBJ2-7; no firm D call. V gave up 3 bases and J gave up 6 bases, with 12 bases separating them. The CDR3 sequence is 13 residues long. CDR3 loop: CASSFTKQSEQYF. CDR3 sequence (DNA): TGTGCCAGCAGTTTCACAAAGCAGTCCGAGCAGTACTTC.

This chain links TRBV15 with TRBJ1-5; the D gene is possibly TRBD1 (5 bases). Per germline, CDR1 LNHNV and CDR2 YYDKDF (reference sequence). Trimming stripped 0 bases from V and 5 bases from J, with 14 bases between. This CDR3 has 16 residues. CDR3 in DNA: TGTGCCACCAGCAGAGATCGTGGGGGAGCTGATCAGCCCCAGCATTTT. Translated, it gives CATSRDRGGADQPQHF.

This clonotype was detected ten times or more. CDR3 in DNA: TGCGCCAGCTTCGGGGTTGGCTACACCTTC. It yields the protein CASFGVGYTF. The chain links TRBV4-1 to TRBJ1-2; D is ambiguous. Germline CDR1 and CDR2: MGHRA and YSYEKL. V was clipped by 8 bases and J by 7 bases, with 8 bases between them. The CDR3 extends over 10 amino acids.

This clonotype was seen at least ten times. The chain employs TRBV20-1 and TRBJ2-3; 8 bases map to TRBD2. Germline CDR1 and CDR2: DFQATT and SNEGSKA (reference sequence). With V trimmed by 2 bases and J by 7 bases, 8 bases remained unmatched. CDR3 length: 14 residues. CDR3 region: CSARLAGSINTQYF. For the CDR3, the DNA is TGCAGTGCTAGATTAGCGGGATCTATTAATACGCAGTATTTT.

This chain connects TRBV28 to TRBJ2-3, with D unclear. Germline assignment: CDR1 MDHEN and CDR2 SYDVKM. The CDR3 has 11 residues. V lost 2 bases to trimming and J lost 9 bases, with 6 bases between them. The CDR3 DNA reads TGTGCCAGCAGTTTACGAGGAACGCAGTATTTT. Amino acid sequence: CASSLRGTQYF.

This clonotype was observed many times. The V gene is TRBV15, the J gene TRBJ1-4, with D maybe TRBD1 (5 bases). CDR1 LNHNV and CDR2 YYDKDF come from the germline V gene (reference sequence). This CDR3 contains 14 residues. Trimming took off 10 bases at V and 6 bases at J, with 18 bases between the two ends. The chain's CDR3 is CAIGEGAHYEKLFF. The CDR3 coding sequence is TGTGCCATCGGGGAAGGGGCGCATTATGAAAAACTGTTTTTT.